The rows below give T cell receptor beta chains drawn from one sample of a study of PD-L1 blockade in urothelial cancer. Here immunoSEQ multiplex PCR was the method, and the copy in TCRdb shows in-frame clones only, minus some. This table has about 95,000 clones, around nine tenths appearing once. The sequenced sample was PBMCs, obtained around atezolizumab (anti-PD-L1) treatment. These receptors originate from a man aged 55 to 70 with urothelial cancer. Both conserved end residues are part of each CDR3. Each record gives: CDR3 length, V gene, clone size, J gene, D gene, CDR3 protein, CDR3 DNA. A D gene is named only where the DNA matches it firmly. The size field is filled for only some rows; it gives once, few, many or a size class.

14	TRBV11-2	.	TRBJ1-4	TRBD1	CASSPGQGREKLFF	TGTGCCAGCAGCCCTGGACAGGGTAGGGAAAAACTGTTTTTT
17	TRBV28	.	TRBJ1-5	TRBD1	CASSPRQGAGGNQPQHF	TGTGCCAGCAGTCCAAGACAGGGGGCGGGTGGCAATCAGCCCCAGCATTTT
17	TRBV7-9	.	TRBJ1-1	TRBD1	CASTPTGQGLGNTEAFF	TGTGCCAGCACCCCGACCGGACAGGGGCTGGGGAACACTGAAGCTTTCTTT
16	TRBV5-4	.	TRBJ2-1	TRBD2	CASSLVAGGPYNEQFF	TGTGCCAGCAGCTTGGTGGCGGGAGGTCCCTACAATGAGCAGTTCTTC
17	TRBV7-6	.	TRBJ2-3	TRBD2	CASSFLASGGYTDTQYF	TGTGCCAGCAGCTTCCTGGCTAGCGGGGGGTACACAGATACGCAGTATTTT
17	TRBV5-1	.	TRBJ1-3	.	CASSLEEGRVSGNTIYF	TGCGCCAGCAGCTTGGAAGAGGGCAGAGTCTCTGGAAACACCATATATTTT
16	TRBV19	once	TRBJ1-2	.	CASSIGRGGPNYGYTF	TGTGCCAGTAGTATAGGGAGAGGGGGACCTAACTATGGCTACACCTTC
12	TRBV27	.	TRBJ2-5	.	CASSPEGETQYF	TGTGCCAGCAGTCCCGAGGGAGAGACCCAGTACTTC
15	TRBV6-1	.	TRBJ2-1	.	CASNGRLSSYNEQFF	TGTGCCAGCAATGGGAGACTATCATCCTACAATGAGCAGTTCTTC
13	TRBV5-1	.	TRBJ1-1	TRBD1	CASSSGTGGIAFF	TGCGCCAGCAGCTCTGGGACAGGGGGGATAGCTTTCTTT
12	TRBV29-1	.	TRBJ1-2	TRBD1	CSVDKDRGGYTF	TGCAGCGTTGATAAAGACAGGGGTGGCTACACCTTC
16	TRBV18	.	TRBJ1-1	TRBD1	CASSPRRQGRDTEAFF	TGTGCCAGCTCGCCCCGGCGACAGGGGAGGGACACTGAAGCTTTCTTT
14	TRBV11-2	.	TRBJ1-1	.	CATQTLRPNTEAFF	TGTGCCACCCAGACCCTCAGGCCTAACACTGAAGCTTTCTTT
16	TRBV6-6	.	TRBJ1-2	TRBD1	CASSQSPGTGAYGYTF	TGTGCCAGCAGCCAGTCTCCCGGGACAGGAGCCTATGGCTACACCTTC
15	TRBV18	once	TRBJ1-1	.	CASSPGGARNTEAFF	TGTGCCAGCTCACCGGGAGGGGCGAGGAACACTGAAGCTTTCTTT
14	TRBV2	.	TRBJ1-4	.	CASSEQTTNEKLFF	TGTGCCAGCAGTGAACAGACAACTAATGAAAAACTGTTTTTT
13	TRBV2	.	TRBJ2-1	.	CASSGLYRNEQFF	TGTGCCAGTTCGGGACTCTATCGGAATGAGCAGTTCTTC
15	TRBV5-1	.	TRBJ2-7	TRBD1	CASSGPGTGNYEQYF	TGCGCCAGCAGCGGCCCGGGGACAGGTAACTACGAGCAGTACTTC
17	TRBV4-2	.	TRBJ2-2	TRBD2	CASSPGLAGGSTGELFF	TGTGCCAGCAGCCCGGGACTAGCGGGGGGTAGCACCGGGGAGCTGTTTTTT
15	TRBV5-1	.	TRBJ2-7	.	CASSLDRTSSYEQYF	TGCGCCAGCAGCTTGGACCGAACCAGTTCCTACGAGCAGTACTTC
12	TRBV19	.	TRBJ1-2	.	CASKEGPYGYTF	TGTGCCAGTAAGGAGGGACCCTATGGCTACACCTTC
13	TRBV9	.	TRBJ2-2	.	CASRGAFSGELFF	TGTGCCAGCAGGGGCGCGTTTTCCGGGGAGCTGTTTTTT